A single sample is the source of the 22 T cell receptor beta chains below, sequenced in a study of shared clonotypes between healthy human individuals. Libraries were prepared by immunoSEQ multiplex PCR; TCRdb keeps only in-frame clonotypes and omits some of them. This table holds around 940,000 clones, less than 85% found once. Specimen: memory CD4+ T cells sorted from blood. Subset indicated: CD45RA-negative fraction. The origin of the receptors is a man aged 18 to 29 in good health.

The V call is TRBV19, the J call TRBJ2-5, with 10 bases aligning to TRBD2. This CDR3 comprises 16 residues. Losses at the gene ends were 3 bases for V and 2 bases for J; bases not matched to a gene: 6. Germline V gene lookup returns CDR1 LNHDA and CDR2 SQIVND (reference sequence). CDR3 protein: CASSMMGLAMQETQYF. DNA for the CDR3: TGTGCCAGTAGTATGATGGGACTAGCGATGCAAGAGACCCAGTACTTC.

This clone was counted a single time. This CDR3 is also generated by other DNA sequences in the sample. The CDR3 DNA sequence: TGCGCCAGCAGCTTGGCGGCTAGCGGGGGCCAAGAGACCCAGTACTTC. It encodes CASSLAASGGQETQYF. V gene TRBV5-1 combines with J gene TRBJ2-5; 10 bases map to TRBD2. There are 16 residues in the CDR3. Germline V lookup: CDR1 SGHRS, CDR2 YFSETQ. With 0 bases clipped from V and 1 base from J, the junction kept 3 bases outside the gene matches.

The chain carries TRBV28 and TRBJ1-5, with TRBD1 as a possible D gene (6 bases). Looked up from germline, CDR1 is MDHEN and CDR2 is SYDVKM. CDR3 size: 13 residues. Trimming pared 8 bases from V and 11 bases from J, leaving 19 bases between. In nucleotides, the CDR3 is TGTGCCAGCCATACAGGGACGGGCTCGACCCAGCATTTT. It yields the protein CASHTGTGSTQHF.

The chain joins TRBV2 to TRBJ2-7; perhaps TRBD1 as D (6 bases). Germline values: CDR1 SNHLY, CDR2 FYNNEI. CDR3 length equals 13 residues. Trimming left V 7 bases short and J 2 bases short, with 12 bases between. CDR3 sequence: CASNSQGTYEQYF. CDR3 DNA sequence: TGTGCCAGCAATTCCCAGGGGACCTACGAGCAGTACTTC.

The CDR3 is CASTSGQGGGKQFF. Written as DNA, the CDR3 is TGTGCCAGCACCTCCGGACAGGGCGGGGGAAAGCAGTTCTTC. This rearrangement joins TRBV28 to TRBJ2-1, with D perhaps matching TRBD1 (8 bases). V was pared by 7 bases and J by 11 bases, with 21 bases between. The CDR3 covers 14 residues. The germline CDR1 and CDR2 sequences are MDHEN and SYDVKM.

This chain joins TRBV29-1 and TRBJ2-1; unclear D gene. This CDR3 region has 13 residues. Trimming shortened V by 7 bases and J by 10 bases, and 20 bases separated the two germline ends. The V gene's germline CDR1 is SQVTM and CDR2 ANQGSEA. CDR3 coding DNA: TGCAGCGCCGAGTATGCCGAAGGAAGGGAGCAGTTCTTC. This translates into CSAEYAEGREQFF.

This clone was picked up one time. V gene TRBV28 combines with J gene TRBJ1-1; possibly TRBD1 for D (5 bases). There are 14 residues in the CDR3. V was shortened by 6 bases and J by 0 bases, with 11 bases between the two germline ends. CDR1 and CDR2 from the germline V gene are MDHEN and SYDVKM. CDR3 in amino acids: CASSETVMNTEAFF. The CDR3 coding sequence is TGTGCCAGCAGCGAGACAGTTATGAACACTGAAGCTTTCTTT.

The rearrangement links TRBV5-1 to TRBJ2-1, with TRBD2 matching over 9 bases. This CDR3 is built from 15 residues. Germline V lookup: CDR1 SGHRS, CDR2 YFSETQ. Trimming cost V 3 bases and J 1 base; bases outside gene matches: 2. This chain's CDR3 is CASSSTSGSYNEQFF. The CDR3, as DNA: TGCGCCAGCAGCTCGACTAGCGGTTCCTACAATGAGCAGTTCTTC.

A word on this clone: Other DNA sequences in this specimen translate into the identical CDR3. This chain joins TRBV27 and TRBJ2-3; no clear D. The germline CDR1 and CDR2 sequences are MNHEY and SMNVEV (reference sequence). The CDR3 covers 11 residues. V dropped 6 bases and J dropped 0 bases, with 1 base sitting between them. CDR3 in amino acids: CASRSTDTQYF. The CDR3 region has the DNA TGTGCCAGCAGAAGCACAGATACGCAGTATTTT.

The V gene is TRBV19, the J gene TRBJ2-3; D remains unclear. CDR1 and CDR2 (germline): LNHDA, SQIVND (reference sequence). V was clipped by 0 bases and J by 2 bases, with 6 bases between them. CDR3 length equals 14 residues. The CDR3 DNA follows: TGTGCCAGTAGTATAGAGCAGGTCACAGATACGCAGTATTTT. It codes for CASSIEQVTDTQYF.

The V and J genes are TRBV5-4 and TRBJ1-4, with D perhaps TRBD1 (6 bases). Germline CDR1 SGHNT, CDR2 YYREEE (reference sequence). This CDR3 contains 15 residues. Trimming pared 4 bases from V and 0 bases from J, leaving 10 bases between. This CDR3 is CASSPDSATNEKLFF. In DNA form, the CDR3 reads TGTGCCAGCAGCCCGGACAGCGCAACTAATGAAAAACTGTTTTTT.

This clone was found once. V usage is TRBV19 and J usage is TRBJ1-3; 10 nucleotides align to TRBD1. The V gene's germline CDR1 is LNHDA and CDR2 SQIVND (reference sequence). Trimming cost V 5 bases and J 5 bases; bases outside gene matches: 9. The CDR3 is 16 amino acids. CDR3 in DNA: TGTGCCAGTAGTTTACCGCCGGGACAGGGGAGAAACACCATATATTTT. It specifies CASSLPPGQGRNTIYF. The whole variable domain, remainder taken from reference TRBV19 and TRBJ1-3, is DGGITQSPKYLFRKEGQNVTLSCEQNLNHDAMYWYRQDPGQGLRLIYYSQIVNDFQKGDIAEGYSVSREKKESFPLTVTSAQKNPTAFYLCASSLPPGQGRNTIYFGEGSWLTVV.

The chain combines TRBV30 with TRBJ2-3, with 7 bases fitting TRBD2. Trimming at V came to 0 bases and at J to 6 bases, leaving 6 bases not matched to a gene. The germline CDR1 and CDR2 sequences are GTSNPN and SVGIG (reference sequence). The CDR3 is 14 residues long. The DNA of the CDR3 is TGTGCCTGGAGTGTTAAAGCGGGGCTGGATACGCAGTATTTT. It translates to CAWSVKAGLDTQYF.

The chain employs TRBV11-3 and TRBJ2-1; D perhaps matches TRBD2 (6 bases). Trimming stripped 3 bases from V and 3 bases from J, with 12 bases between. The CDR3 runs 15 residues. CDR1 is SGHNT and CDR2 is YENEEA in the germline V gene. The CDR3 spells CASSFGRSGYNEQFF. CDR3 coding DNA: TGTGCCAGCAGCTTCGGGAGAAGCGGCTACAATGAGCAGTTCTTC.

The chain is built from TRBV11-2 and TRBJ2-7; 7 positions agree with TRBD2. The CDR3 spans 14 residues. Germline CDR1 reads SGHAT; CDR2 reads FQNNGV. Trimming removed 5 bases from V and 0 bases from J; junction bases left unmatched: 4. Here the CDR3 reads CASSRDYDSYEQYF. The CDR3 DNA sequence: TGTGCCAGCAGCAGGGACTATGACTCCTACGAGCAGTACTTC.

V and J are TRBV7-6 and TRBJ1-1, with D uncertain. V lost 5 bases and J lost 1, with 8 bases in between. The germline V gene encodes CDR1 SGHVS and CDR2 FNYEAQ. This CDR3 is 13 amino acids long. The CDR3 DNA is TGTGCCAGCAGCCCCCGCAAGAACACTGAAGCTTTCTTT. Protein: CASSPRKNTEAFF.

The V and J genes are TRBV9 and TRBJ2-1, with 11 positions matching TRBD2. Trimming at V came to 4 bases and at J to 10 bases, leaving 16 bases not matched to a gene. Germline V gene data show CDR1 as SGDLS and CDR2 as YYNGEE. This CDR3 region has 17 residues. In DNA form, the CDR3 reads TGTGCCAGCAGCTCAAACCTAGCGGGAGGACGCAGAGAGGAGCAGTTCTTC. It encodes CASSSNLAGGRREEQFF.

The chain employs TRBV11-2 and TRBJ2-6; D gene ambiguous. This CDR3 has 15 amino acids. The germline gives CDR1 SGHAT, CDR2 FQNNGV. Trimming removed 7 bases at V and 0 bases at J, with 10 bases between. DNA of the CDR3: TGTGCCAGCACCAAGAGAGACTCTGGGGCCAACGTCCTGACTTTC. Its protein product is CASTKRDSGANVLTF. The entire variable domain, with the rest obtained from reference TRBV11-2 and TRBJ2-6, is as follows: EAGVAQSPRYKIIEKRQSVAFWCNPISGHATLYWYQQILGQGPKLLIQFQNNGVVDDSQLPKDRFSAERLKGVDSTLKIQPAKLEDSAVYLCASTKRDSGANVLTFGAGSRLTVL.

The CDR3 protein is CASSLDRDTQYF. The CDR3 bases are TGTGCCAGCAGCTTGGATCGTGATACGCAGTATTTT. V gene TRBV5-4 combines with J gene TRBJ2-3; D is unclear. Trimming took off 0 bases at V and 6 bases at J, with 5 bases between the two ends. The CDR3 runs to 12 residues. CDR1 and CDR2 from the germline V gene are SGHNT and YYREEE (reference sequence).

The chain recombines TRBV28 with TRBJ1-4; D might be TRBD1 (5 bases). The length of the CDR3 is 15 residues. The V end lost 10 bases, the J end lost 0 bases, and 15 bases lay between the germline ends. Germline V gene lookup returns CDR1 MDHEN and CDR2 SYDVKM. Here the CDR3 reads CATNSWGTTNEKLFF. The CDR3, as DNA: TGTGCCACCAATTCGTGGGGCACAACTAATGAAAAACTGTTTTTT.

The chain joins TRBV7-8 to TRBJ2-7; possibly TRBD2 for D (5 bases). The V end was cut by 3 bases, the J end by 0 bases, with 9 bases between. This CDR3 has 14 amino acids. CDR1 SGHVS and CDR2 FQNEAQ come from the germline V gene. DNA of the CDR3: TGTGCCAGCAGCTTCGGGATCAGCTCCTACGAGCAGTACTTC. Amino acids: CASSFGISSYEQYF.

This clone was detected a few times. CDR3 sequence (DNA): TGTGCCAGCAGTTTTTTGGGTGGTGGCGAAAAACTGTTTTTT. Its protein product is CASSFLGGGEKLFF. This chain uses TRBV28 with TRBJ1-4; D gene uncertain. The germline gives CDR1 MDHEN, CDR2 SYDVKM. V was cut by 3 bases and J by 8 bases, with 13 bases left in between. CDR3 length: 14 residues.